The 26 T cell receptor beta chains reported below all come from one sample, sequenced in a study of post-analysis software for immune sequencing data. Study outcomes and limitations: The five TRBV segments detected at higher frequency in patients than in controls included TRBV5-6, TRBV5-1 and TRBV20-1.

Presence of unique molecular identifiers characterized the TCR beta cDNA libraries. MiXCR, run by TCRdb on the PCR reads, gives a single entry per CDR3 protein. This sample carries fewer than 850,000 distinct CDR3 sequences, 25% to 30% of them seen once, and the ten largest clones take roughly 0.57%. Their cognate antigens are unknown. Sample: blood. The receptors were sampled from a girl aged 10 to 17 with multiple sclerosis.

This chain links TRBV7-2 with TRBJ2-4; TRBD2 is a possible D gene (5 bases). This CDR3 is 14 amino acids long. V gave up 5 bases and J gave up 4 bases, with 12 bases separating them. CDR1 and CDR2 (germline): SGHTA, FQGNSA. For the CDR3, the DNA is TGTGCCAGCAGCCCGGGGAACAGAAAAAACATTCAGTACTTC. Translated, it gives CASSPGNRKNIQYF.

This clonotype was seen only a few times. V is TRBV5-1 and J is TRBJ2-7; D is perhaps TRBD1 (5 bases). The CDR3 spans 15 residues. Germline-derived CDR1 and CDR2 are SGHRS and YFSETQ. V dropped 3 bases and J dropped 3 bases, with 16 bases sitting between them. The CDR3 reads CASSSGPHQDYEQYF. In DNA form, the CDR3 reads TGCGCCAGCAGCTCAGGGCCGCATCAGGACTACGAGCAGTACTTC.

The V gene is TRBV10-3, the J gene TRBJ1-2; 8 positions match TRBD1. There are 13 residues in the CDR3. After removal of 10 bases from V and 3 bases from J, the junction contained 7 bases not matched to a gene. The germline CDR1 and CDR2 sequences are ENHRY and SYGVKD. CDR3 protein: CATSQDRDYGYTF. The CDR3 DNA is TGTGCCACCAGCCAGGACAGGGACTATGGCTACACCTTC.

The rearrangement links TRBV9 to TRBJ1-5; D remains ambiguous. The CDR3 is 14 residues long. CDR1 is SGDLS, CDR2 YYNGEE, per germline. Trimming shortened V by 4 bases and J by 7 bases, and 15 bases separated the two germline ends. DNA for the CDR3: TGTGCCAGCAGCAAAAGCATAAAACAGCAGCCCCAGCATTTT. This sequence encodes CASSKSIKQQPQHF.

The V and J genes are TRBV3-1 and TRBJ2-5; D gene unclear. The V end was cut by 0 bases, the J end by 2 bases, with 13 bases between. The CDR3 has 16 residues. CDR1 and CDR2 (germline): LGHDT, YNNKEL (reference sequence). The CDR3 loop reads CASSQDNLGSQETQYF. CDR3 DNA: TGTGCCAGCAGCCAAGATAACTTGGGCAGTCAAGAGACCCAGTACTTC.

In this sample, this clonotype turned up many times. DNA for the CDR3: TGCAGTGCTAGTTATAGTACCTCCTACGAGCAGTACTTC. Translating it yields CSASYSTSYEQYF. The V and J genes are TRBV20-1 and TRBJ2-7; D call uncertain. In germline, CDR1 is DFQATT, CDR2 SNEGSKA (reference sequence). CDR3 length: 13 amino acids. V lost 3 bases and J lost 0, with 9 bases in between.

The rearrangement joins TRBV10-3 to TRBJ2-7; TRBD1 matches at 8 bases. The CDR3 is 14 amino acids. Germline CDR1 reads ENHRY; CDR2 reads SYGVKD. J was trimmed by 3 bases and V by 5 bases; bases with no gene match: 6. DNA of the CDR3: TGTGCCATCAGTAAGACAGGGGATAACTACGAGCAGTACTTC. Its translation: CAISKTGDNYEQYF.

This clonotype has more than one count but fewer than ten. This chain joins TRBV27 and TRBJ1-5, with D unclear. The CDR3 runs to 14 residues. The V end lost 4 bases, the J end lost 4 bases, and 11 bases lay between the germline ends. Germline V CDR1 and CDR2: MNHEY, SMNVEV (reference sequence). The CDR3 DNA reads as TGTGCCAGCAGTTCCCTACGGCAGAATCAGCCCCAGCATTTT. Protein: CASSSLRQNQPQHF.

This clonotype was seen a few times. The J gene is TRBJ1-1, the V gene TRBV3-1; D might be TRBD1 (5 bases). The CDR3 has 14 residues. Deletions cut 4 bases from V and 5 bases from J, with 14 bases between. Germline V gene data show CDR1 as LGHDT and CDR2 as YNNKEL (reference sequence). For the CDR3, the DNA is TGTGCCAGCAGCCGTGAGGGGTCCGGGACTGAAGCTTTCTTT. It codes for CASSREGSGTEAFF.

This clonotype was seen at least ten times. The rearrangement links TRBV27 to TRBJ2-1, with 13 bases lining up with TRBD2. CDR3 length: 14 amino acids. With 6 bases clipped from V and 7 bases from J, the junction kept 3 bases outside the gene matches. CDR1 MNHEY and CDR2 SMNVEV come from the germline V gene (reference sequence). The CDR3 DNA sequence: TGTGCCAGCAGCGGGACTAGCGGGAATAATGAGCAGTTCTTC. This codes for CASSGTSGNNEQFF.

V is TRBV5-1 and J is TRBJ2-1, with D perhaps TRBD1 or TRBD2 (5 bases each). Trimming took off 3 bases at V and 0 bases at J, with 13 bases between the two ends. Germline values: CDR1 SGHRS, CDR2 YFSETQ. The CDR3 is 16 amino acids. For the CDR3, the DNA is TGCGCCAGCAGCTACTCGGGACCGAGCTCCTACAATGAGCAGTTCTTC. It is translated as CASSYSGPSSYNEQFF.

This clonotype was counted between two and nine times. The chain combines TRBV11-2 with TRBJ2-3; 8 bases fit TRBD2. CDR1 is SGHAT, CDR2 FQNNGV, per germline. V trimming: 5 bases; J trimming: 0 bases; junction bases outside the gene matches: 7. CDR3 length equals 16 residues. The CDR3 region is CASSLGGGASTDTQYF. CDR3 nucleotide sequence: TGTGCCAGCAGCCTCGGGGGGGGGGCTAGCACAGATACGCAGTATTTT. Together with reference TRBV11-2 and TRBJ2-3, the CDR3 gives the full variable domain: EAGVAQSPRYKIIEKRQSVAFWCNPISGHATLYWYQQILGQGPKLLIQFQNNGVVDDSQLPKDRFSAERLKGVDSTLKIQPAKLEDSAVYLCASSLGGGASTDTQYFGPGTRLTVL.

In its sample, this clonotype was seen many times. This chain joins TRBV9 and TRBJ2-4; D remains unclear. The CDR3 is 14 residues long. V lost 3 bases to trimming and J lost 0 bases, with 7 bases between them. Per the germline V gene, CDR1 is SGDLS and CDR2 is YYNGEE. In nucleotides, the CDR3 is TGTGCCAGCAGCGCCACGGTAGCCAAAAACATTCAGTACTTC. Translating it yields CASSATVAKNIQYF. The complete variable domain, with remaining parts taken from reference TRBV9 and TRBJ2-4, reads DSGVTQTPKHLITATGQRVTLRCSPRSGDLSVYWYQQSLDQGLQFLIQYYNGEERAKGNILERFSAQQFPDLHSELNLSSLELGDSALYFCASSATVAKNIQYFGAGTRLSVL.

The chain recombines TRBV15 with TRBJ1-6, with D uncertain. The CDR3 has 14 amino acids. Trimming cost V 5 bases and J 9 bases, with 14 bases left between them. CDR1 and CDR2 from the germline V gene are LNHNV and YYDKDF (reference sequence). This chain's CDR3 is CATSENVEVSPLHF. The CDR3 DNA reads TGTGCCACCAGCGAGAATGTGGAGGTTTCACCCCTCCACTTT.

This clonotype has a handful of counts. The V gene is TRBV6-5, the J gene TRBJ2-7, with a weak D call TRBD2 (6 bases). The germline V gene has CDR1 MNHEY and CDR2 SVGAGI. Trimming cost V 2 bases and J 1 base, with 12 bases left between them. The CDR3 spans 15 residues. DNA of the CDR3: TGTGCCAGCAGTTACGGGGGGAGCCTTTCCTACGAGCAGTACTTC. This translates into CASSYGGSLSYEQYF.

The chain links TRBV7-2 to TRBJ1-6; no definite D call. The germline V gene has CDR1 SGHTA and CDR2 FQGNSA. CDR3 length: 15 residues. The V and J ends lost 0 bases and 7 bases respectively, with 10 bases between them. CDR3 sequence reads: CASSLAAGLNSPLHF. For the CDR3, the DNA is TGTGCCAGCAGCTTAGCGGCAGGTCTAAATTCACCCCTCCACTTT.

CDR3 sequence reads: CASSLAGEMVLTF. The CDR3 nucleotides are TGTGCCAGCAGCTTAGCCGGGGAAATGGTCCTGACTTTC. V is TRBV11-2 and J is TRBJ2-6; D might be TRBD2 (5 bases). The germline V gene has CDR1 SGHAT and CDR2 FQNNGV. This CDR3 has 13 amino acids. Trimming cost V 1 base and J 13 bases, with 11 bases left between them.

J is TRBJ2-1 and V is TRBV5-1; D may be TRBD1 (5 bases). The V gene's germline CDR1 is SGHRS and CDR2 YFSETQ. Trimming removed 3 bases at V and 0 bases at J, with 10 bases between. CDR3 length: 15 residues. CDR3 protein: CASSSRQSSYNEQFF. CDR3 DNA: TGCGCCAGCAGCTCCAGACAGAGCTCCTACAATGAGCAGTTCTTC.

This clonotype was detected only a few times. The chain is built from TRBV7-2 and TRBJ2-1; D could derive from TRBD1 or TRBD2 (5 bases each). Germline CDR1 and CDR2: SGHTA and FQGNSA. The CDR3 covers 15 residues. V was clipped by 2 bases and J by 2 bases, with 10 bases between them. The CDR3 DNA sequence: TGTGCCAGCAGCTTAAAAGGGGACCCCTACAATGAGCAGTTCTTC. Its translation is CASSLKGDPYNEQFF.

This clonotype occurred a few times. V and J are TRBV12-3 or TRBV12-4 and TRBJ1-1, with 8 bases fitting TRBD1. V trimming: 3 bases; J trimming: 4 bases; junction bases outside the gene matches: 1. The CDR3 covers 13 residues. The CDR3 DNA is TGTGCCAGCAGTTTGACAGGGGCCACTGAAGCTTTCTTT. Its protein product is CASSLTGATEAFF.

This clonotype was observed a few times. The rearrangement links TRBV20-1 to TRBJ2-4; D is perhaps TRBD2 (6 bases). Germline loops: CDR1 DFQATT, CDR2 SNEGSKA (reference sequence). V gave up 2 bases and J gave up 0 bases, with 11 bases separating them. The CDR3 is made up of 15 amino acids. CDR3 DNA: TGCAGTGCTAGACGGGGGTTCCTAGCCAAAAACATTCAGTACTTC. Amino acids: CSARRGFLAKNIQYF.

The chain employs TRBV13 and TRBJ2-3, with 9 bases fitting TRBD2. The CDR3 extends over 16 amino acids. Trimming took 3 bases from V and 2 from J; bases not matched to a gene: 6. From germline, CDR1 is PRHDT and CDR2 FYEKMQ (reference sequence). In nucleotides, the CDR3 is TGTGCCAGCAGCTTGGAACTAGCGGGCAACACAGATACGCAGTATTTT. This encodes CASSLELAGNTDTQYF.

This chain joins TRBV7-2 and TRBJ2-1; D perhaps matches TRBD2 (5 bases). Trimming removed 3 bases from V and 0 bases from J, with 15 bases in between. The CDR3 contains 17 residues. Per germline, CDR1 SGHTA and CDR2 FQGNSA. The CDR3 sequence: CASSFYYRESSYNEQFF. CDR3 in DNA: TGTGCCAGCAGCTTTTACTATCGGGAAAGCTCCTACAATGAGCAGTTCTTC.

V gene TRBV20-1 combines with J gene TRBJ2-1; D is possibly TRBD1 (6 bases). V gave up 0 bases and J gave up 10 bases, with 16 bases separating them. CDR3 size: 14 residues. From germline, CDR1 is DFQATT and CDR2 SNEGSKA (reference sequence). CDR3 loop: CSARDRAGVVEQFF. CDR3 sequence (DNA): TGCAGTGCTAGAGATCGGGCAGGGGTCGTGGAGCAGTTCTTC.

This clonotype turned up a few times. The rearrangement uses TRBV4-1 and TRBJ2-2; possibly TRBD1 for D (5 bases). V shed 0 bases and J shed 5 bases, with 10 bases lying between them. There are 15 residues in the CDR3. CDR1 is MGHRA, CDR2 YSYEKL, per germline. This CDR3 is CASSQEAGSTGELFF. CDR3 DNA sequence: TGCGCCAGCAGCCAAGAAGCAGGGTCTACCGGGGAGCTGTTTTTT.

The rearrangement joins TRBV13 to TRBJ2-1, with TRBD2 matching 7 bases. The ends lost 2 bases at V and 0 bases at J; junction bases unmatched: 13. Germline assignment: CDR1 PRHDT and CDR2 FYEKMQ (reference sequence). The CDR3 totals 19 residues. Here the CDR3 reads CASSLIPLGGGSSYNEQFF. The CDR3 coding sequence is TGTGCCAGCAGCTTAATTCCCCTCGGTGGCGGGAGCTCCTACAATGAGCAGTTCTTC.